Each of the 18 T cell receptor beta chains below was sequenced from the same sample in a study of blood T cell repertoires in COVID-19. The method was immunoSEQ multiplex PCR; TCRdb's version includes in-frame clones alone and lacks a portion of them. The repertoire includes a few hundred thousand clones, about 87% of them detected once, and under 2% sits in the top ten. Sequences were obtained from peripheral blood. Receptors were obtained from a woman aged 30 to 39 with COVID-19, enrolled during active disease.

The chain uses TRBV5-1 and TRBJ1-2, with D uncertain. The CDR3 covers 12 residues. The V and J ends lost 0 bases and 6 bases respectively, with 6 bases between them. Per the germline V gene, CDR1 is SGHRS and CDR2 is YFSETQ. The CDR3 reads CASSLGSDGYTF. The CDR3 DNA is TGCGCCAGCAGCTTGGGTTCAGATGGCTACACCTTC.

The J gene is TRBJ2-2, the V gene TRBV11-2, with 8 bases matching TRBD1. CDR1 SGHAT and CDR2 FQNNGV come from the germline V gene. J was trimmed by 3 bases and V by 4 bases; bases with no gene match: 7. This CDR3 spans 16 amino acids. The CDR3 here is CASSSYRGADTGELFF. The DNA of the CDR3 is TGTGCCAGCAGCTCCTACAGGGGGGCGGACACCGGGGAGCTGTTTTTT. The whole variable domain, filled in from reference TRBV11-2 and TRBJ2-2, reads EAGVAQSPRYKIIEKRQSVAFWCNPISGHATLYWYQQILGQGPKLLIQFQNNGVVDDSQLPKDRFSAERLKGVDSTLKIQPAKLEDSAVYLCASSSYRGADTGELFFGEGSRLTVL.

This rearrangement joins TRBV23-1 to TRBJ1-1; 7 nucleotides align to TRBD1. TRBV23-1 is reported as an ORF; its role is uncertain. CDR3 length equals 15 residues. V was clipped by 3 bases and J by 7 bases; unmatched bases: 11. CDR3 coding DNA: TGCGCCAGCAGTCACCACGACAGGGCCTCAAATGAAGCTTTCTTT. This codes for CASSHHDRASNEAFF.

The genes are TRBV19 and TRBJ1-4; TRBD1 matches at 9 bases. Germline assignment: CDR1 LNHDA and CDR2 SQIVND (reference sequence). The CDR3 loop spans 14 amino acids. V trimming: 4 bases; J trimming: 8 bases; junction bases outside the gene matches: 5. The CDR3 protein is CASSRTGVKEKLFF. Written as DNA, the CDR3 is TGTGCCAGTAGTAGGACAGGGGTGAAGGAAAAACTGTTTTTT.

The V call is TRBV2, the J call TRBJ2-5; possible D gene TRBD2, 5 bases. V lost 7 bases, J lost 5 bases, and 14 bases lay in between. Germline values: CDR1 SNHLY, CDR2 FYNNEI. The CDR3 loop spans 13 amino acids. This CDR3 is CASTLRRRETQYF. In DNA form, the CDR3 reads TGTGCCAGCACCCTCCGGCGGAGGGAGACCCAGTACTTC. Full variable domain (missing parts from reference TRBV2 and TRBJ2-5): EPEVTQTPSHQVTQMGQEVILRCVPISNHLYFYWYRQILGQKVEFLVSFYNNEISEKSEIFDDQFSVERPDGSNFTLKIRSTKLEDSAMYFCASTLRRRETQYFGPGTRLLVL.

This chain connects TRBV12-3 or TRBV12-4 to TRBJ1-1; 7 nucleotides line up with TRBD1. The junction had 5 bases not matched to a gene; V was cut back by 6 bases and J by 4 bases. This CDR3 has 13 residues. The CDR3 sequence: CASSFTGATEAFF. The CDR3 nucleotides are TGTGCCAGCAGCTTCACAGGGGCCACTGAAGCTTTCTTT.

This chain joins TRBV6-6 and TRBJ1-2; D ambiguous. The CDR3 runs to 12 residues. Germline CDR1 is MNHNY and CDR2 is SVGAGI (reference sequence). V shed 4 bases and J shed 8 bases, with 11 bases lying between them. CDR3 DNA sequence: TGTGCCAGCAGTTCGACGGGTGGCGGCTACACCTTC. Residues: CASSSTGGGYTF.

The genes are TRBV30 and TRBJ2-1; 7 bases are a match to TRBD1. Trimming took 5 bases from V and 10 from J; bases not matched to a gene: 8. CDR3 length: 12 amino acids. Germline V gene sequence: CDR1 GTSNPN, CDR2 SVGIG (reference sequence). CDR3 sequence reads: CAWGVTGKEQFF. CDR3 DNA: TGTGCCTGGGGCGTGACAGGGAAAGAGCAGTTCTTC.

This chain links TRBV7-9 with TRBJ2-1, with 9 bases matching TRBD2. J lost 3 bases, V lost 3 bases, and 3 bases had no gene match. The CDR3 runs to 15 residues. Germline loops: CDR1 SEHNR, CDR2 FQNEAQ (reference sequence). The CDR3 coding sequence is TGTGCCAGCAGCTTGACTAGCGGACACTACAATGAGCAGTTCTTC. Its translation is CASSLTSGHYNEQFF.

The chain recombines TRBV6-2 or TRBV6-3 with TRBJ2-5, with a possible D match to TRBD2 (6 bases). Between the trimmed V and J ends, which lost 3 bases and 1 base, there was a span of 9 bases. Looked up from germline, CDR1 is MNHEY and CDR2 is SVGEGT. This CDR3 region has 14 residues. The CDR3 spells CASSYGTPQETQYF. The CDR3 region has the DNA TGTGCCAGCAGTTATGGGACTCCCCAAGAGACCCAGTACTTC.

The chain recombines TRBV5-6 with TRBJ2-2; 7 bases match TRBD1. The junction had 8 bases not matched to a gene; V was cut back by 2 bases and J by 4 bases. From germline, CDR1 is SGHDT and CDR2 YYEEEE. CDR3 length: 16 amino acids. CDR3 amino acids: CASSFMGQLVTGELFF. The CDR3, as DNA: TGTGCCAGCAGCTTTATGGGACAGTTAGTCACCGGGGAGCTGTTTTTT.

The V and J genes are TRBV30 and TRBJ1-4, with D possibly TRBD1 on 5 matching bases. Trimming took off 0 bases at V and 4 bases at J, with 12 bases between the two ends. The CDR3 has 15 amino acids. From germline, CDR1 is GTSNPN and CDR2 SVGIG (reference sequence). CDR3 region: CAWSVPHGGNEKLFF. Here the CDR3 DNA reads TGTGCCTGGAGTGTACCCCACGGGGGTAATGAAAAACTGTTTTTT.

The DNA of the CDR3 is TGTGCCAGCTCGCCCCAGTTCGATCAGCCCCAGCATTTT. This gives the protein CASSPQFDQPQHF. The chain has TRBV27 and TRBJ1-5; no reliable D call. The CDR3 runs to 13 residues. Germline V lookup: CDR1 MNHEY, CDR2 SMNVEV (reference sequence). V lost 8 bases, J lost 5 bases, and 13 bases lay in between.

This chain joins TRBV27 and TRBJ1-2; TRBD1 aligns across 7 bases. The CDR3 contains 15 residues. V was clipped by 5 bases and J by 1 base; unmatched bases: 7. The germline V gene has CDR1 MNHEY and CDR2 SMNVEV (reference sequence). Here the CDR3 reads CASSTGDRFNYGYTF. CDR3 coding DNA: TGTGCCAGCAGTACAGGGGACAGATTTAACTATGGCTACACCTTC.

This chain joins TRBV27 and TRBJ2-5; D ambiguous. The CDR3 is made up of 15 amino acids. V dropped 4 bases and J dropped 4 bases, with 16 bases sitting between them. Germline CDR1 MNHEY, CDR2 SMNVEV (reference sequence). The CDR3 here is CASSSPSGGAETQYF. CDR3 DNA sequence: TGTGCCAGCAGTTCCCCCTCCGGCGGAGCAGAGACCCAGTACTTC.

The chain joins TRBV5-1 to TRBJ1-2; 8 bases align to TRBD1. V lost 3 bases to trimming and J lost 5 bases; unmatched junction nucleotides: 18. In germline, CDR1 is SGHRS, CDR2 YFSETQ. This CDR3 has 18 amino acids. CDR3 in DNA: TGCGCCAGCAGCTCCGGGACAGGAATCGCCGGGGAGCGGTATGGCTACACCTTC. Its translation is CASSSGTGIAGERYGYTF.

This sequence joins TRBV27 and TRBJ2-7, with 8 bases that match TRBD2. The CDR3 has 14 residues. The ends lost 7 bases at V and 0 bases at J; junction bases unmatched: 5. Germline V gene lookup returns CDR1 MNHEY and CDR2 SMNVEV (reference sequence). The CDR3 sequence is CASIGGGSSYEQYF. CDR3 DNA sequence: TGTGCCAGCATCGGGGGGGGTAGCTCCTACGAGCAGTACTTC.

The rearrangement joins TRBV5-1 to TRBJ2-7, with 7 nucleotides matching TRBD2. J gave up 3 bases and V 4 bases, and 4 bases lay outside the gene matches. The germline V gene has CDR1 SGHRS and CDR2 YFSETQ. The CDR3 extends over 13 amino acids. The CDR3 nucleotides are TGCGCCAGCAGCGCGGGAGCGGGCTACGAGCAGTACTTC. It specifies CASSAGAGYEQYF.